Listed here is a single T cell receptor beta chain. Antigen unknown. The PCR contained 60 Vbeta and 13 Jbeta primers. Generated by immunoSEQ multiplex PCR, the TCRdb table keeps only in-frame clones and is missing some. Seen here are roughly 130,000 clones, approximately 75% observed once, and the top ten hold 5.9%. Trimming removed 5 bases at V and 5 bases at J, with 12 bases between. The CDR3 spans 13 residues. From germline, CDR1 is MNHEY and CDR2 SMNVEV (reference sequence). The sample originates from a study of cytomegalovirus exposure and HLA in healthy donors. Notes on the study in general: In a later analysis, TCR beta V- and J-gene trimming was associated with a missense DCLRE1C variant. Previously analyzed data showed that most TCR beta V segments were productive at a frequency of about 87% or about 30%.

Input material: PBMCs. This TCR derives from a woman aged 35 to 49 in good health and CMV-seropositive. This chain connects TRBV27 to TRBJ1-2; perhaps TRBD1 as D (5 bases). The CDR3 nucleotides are TGTGCCAGCAGTGTCGCAGGGCCGTATGGCTACACCTTC. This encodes CASSVAGPYGYTF.